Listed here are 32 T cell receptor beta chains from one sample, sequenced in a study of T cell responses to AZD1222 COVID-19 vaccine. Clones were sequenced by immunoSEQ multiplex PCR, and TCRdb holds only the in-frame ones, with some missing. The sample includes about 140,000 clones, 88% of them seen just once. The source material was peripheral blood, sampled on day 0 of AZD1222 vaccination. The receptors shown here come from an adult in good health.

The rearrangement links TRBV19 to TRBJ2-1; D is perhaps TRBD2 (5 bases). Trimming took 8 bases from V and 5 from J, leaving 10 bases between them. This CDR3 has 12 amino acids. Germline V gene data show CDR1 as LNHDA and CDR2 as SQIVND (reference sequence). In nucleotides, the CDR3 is TGTGCCAGTTTGGCGGGCAACAATGAGCAGTTCTTC. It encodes CASLAGNNEQFF.

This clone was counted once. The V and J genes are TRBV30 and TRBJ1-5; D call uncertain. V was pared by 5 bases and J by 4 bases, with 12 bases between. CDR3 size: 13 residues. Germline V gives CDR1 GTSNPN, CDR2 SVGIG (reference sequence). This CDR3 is CAWSDGLNQPQHF. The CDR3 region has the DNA TGTGCCTGGTCGGACGGGTTAAATCAGCCCCAGCATTTT.

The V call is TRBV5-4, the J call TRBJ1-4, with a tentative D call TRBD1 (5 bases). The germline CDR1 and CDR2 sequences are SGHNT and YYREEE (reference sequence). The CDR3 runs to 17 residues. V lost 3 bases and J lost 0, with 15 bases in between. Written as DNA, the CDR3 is TGTGCCAGCAGCTCCAGCCAGGGATCCGCAACTAATGAAAAACTGTTTTTT. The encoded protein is CASSSSQGSATNEKLFF.

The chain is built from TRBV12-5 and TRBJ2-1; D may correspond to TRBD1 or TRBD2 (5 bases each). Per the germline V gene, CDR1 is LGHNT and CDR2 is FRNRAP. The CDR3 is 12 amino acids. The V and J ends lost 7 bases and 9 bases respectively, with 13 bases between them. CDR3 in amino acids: CASAWGRGEQFF. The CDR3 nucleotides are TGTGCTAGTGCCTGGGGACGAGGTGAGCAGTTCTTC.

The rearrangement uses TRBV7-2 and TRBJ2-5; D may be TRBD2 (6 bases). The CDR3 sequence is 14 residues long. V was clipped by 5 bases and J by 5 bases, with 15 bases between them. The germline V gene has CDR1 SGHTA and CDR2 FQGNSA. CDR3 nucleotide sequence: TGTGCCAGCAGCCTAGGAGGGCCCGGTGAGACCCAGTACTTC. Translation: CASSLGGPGETQYF. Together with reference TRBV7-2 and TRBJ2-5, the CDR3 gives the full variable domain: GAGVSQSPSNKVTEKGKDVELRCDPISGHTALYWYRQSLGQGLEFLIYFQGNSAPDKSGLPSDRFSAERTGGSVSTLTIQRTQQEDSAVYLCASSLGGPGETQYFGPGTRLLVL.

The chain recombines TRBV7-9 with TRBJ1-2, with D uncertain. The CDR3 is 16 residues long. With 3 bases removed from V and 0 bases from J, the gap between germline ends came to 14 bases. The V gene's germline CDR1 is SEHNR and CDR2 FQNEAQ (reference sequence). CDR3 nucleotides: TGTGCCAGCAGCTTGTCCCAGTTGTACACTAACTATGGCTACACCTTC. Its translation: CASSLSQLYTNYGYTF.

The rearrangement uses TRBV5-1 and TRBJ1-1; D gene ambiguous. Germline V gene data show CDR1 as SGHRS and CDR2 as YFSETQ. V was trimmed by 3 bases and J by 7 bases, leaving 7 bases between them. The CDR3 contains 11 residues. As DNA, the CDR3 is TGCGCCAGCAGCTACAGAGATGAAGCTTTCTTT. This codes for CASSYRDEAFF.

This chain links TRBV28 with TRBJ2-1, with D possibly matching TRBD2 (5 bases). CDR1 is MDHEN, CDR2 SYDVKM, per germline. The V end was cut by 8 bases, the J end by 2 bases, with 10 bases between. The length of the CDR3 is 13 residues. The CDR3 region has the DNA TGTGCCAGCGGCGGAGGTCCCTACAATGAGCAGTTCTTC. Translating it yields CASGGGPYNEQFF.

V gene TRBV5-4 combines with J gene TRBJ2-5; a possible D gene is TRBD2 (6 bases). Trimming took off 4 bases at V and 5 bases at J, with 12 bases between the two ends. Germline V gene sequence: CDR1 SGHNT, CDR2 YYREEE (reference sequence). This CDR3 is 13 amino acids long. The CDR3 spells CASSVEGGETQYF. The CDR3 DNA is TGTGCCAGCAGCGTCGAGGGAGGCGAGACCCAGTACTTC.

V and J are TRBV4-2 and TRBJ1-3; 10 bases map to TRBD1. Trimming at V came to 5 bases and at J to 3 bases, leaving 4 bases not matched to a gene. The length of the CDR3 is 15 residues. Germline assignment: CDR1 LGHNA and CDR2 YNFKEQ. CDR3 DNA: TGTGCCAGCAGCAGCCGGGACAGGGGTGGAAACACCATATATTTT. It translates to CASSSRDRGGNTIYF.

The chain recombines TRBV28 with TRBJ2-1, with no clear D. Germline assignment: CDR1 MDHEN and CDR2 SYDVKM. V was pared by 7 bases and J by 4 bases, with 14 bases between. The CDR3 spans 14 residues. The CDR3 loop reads CASNSPNRYNEQFF. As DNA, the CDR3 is TGTGCCAGCAACAGTCCAAACAGATACAATGAGCAGTTCTTC.

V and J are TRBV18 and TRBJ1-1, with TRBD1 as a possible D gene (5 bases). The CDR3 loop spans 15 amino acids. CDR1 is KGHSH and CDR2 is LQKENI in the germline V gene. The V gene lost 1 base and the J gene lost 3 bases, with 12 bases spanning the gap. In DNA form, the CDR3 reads TGTGCCAGCTCACCACGGGCAGGGATGGACACTGAAGCTTTCTTT. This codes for CASSPRAGMDTEAFF.

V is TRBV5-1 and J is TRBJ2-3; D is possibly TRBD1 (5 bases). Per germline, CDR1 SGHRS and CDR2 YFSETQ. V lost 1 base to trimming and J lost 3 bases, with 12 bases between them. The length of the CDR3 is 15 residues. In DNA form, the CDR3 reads TGCGCCAGCAGCTTGTTAGGGGTTATAACAGATACGCAGTATTTT. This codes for CASSLLGVITDTQYF.

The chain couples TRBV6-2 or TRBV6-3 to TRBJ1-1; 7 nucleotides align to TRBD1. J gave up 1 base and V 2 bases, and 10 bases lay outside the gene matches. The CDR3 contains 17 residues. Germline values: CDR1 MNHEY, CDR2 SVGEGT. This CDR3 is CASSYEQGNFGNTEAFF. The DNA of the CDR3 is TGTGCCAGCAGTTACGAACAGGGGAATTTTGGGAACACTGAAGCTTTCTTT.

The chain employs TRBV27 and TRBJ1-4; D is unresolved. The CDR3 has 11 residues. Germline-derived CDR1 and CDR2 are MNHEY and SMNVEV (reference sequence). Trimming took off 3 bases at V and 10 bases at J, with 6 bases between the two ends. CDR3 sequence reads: CASSLEGKLFF. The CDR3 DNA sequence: TGTGCCAGCAGTTTGGAGGGAAAACTGTTTTTT.

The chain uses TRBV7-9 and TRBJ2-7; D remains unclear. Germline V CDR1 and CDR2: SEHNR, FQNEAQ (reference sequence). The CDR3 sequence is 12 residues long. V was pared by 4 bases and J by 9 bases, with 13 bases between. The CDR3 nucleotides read TGTGCCAGCAGCTCTACCGGTTTAGGGCAGTACTTC. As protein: CASSSTGLGQYF.

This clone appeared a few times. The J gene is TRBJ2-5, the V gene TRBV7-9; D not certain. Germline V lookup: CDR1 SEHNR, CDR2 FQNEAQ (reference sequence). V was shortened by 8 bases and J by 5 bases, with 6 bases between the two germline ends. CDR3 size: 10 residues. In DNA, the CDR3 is TGTGCCAGCGGTACGGAGACCCAGTACTTC. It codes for CASGTETQYF.

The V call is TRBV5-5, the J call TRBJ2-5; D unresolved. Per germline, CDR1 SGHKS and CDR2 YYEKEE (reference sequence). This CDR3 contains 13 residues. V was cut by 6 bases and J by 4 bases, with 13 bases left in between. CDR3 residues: CASNPRTSETQYF. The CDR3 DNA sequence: TGTGCCAGCAATCCCCGGACGTCAGAGACCCAGTACTTC. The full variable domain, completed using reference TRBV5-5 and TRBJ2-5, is DAGVTQSPTHLIKTRGQQVTLRCSPISGHKSVSWYQQVLGQGPQFIFQYYEKEERGRGNFPDRFSARQFPNYSSELNVNALLLGDSALYLCASNPRTSETQYFGPGTRLLVL.

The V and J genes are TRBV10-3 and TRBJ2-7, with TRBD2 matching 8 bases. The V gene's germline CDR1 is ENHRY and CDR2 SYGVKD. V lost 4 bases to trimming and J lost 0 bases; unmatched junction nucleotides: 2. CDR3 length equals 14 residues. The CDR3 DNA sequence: TGTGCCATCAGTGGAACTAGCGGCTCCTACGAGCAGTACTTC. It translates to CAISGTSGSYEQYF.

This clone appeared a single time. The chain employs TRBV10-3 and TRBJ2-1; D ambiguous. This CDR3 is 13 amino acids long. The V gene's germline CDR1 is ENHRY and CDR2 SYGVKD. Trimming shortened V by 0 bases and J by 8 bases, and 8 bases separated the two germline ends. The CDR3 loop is CAISESGPDEQFF. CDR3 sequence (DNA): TGTGCCATCAGTGAGTCCGGTCCCGATGAGCAGTTCTTC.

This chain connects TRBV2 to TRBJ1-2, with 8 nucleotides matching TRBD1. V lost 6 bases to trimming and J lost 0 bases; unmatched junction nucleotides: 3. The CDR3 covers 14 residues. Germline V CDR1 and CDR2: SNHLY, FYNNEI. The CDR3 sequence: CASRRTGPNYGYTF. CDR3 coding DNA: TGTGCCAGCAGGCGGACAGGGCCTAACTATGGCTACACCTTC.

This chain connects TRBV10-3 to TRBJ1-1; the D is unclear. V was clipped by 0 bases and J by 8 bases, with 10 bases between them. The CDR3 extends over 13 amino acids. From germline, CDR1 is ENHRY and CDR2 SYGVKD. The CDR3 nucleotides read TGTGCCATCAGTGAGTCGAAGGGAGGGGAAGCTTTCTTT. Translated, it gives CAISESKGGEAFF.

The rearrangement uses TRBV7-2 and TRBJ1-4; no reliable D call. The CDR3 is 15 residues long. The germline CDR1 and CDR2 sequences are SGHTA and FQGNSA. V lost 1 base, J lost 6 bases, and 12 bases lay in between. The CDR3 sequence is CASSLGQVADEKLFF. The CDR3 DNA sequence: TGTGCCAGCAGCTTAGGTCAGGTTGCCGATGAAAAACTGTTTTTT.

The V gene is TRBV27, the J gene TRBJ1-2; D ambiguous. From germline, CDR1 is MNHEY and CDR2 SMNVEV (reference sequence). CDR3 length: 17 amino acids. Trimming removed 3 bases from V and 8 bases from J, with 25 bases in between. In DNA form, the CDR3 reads TGTGCCAGCAGTTTTTCGGCAAGCGGGATACTTGTGGGAGGCTACACCTTC. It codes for CASSFSASGILVGGYTF.

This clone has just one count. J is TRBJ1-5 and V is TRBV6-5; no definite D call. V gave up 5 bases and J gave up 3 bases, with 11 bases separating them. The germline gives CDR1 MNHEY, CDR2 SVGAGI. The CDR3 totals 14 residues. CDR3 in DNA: TGTGCCAGCAGTAGTGAAGTAATCAATCAGCCCCAGCATTTT. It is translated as CASSSEVINQPQHF.

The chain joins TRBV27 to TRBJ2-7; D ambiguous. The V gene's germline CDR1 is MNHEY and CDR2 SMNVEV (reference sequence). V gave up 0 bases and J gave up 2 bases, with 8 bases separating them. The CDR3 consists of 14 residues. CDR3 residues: CASSLSDKPYEQYF. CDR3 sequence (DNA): TGTGCCAGCAGTTTATCCGACAAGCCCTACGAGCAGTACTTC.

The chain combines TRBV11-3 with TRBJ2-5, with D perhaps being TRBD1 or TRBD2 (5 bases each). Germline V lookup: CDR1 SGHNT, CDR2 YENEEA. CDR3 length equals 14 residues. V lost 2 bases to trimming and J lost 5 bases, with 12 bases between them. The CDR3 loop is CASSLPGPQETQYF. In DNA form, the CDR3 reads TGTGCCAGCAGCTTACCGGGACCCCAGGAGACCCAGTACTTC.

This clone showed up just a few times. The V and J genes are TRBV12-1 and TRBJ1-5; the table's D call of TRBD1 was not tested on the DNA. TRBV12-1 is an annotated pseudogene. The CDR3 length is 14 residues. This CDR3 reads CASSSYRGDQPQHF. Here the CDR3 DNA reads TGTGCCAGCAGCTCTTACAGGGGAGATCAGCCCCAGCATTTT.

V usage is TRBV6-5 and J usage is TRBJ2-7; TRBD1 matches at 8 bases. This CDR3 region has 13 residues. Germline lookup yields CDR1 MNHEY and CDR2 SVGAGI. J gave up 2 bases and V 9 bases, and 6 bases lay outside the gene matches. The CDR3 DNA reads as TGTGCCAGTCATCAGGGGGCCCCCTACGAGCAGTACTTC. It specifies CASHQGAPYEQYF.

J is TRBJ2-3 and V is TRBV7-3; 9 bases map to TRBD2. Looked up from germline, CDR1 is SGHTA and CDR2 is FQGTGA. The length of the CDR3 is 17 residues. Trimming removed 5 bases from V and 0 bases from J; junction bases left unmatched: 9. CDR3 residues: CASSIQTSGASTDTQYF. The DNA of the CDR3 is TGTGCCAGCAGCATTCAGACTAGCGGAGCTAGCACAGATACGCAGTATTTT.

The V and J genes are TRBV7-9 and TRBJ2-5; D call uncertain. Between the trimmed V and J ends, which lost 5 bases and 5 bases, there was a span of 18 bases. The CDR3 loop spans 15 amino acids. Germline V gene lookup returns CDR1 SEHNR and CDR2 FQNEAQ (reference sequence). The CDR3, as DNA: TGTGCCAGCAGCCCCCACGGCCGAGGAAGGGAGACCCAGTACTTC. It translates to CASSPHGRGRETQYF.

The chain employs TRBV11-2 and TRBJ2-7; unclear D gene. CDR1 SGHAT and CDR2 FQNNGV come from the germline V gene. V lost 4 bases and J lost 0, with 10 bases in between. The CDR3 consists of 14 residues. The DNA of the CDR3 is TGTGCCAGCAGCTACCTGGGCAGCTCCTACGAGCAGTACTTC. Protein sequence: CASSYLGSSYEQYF.